A single TCR beta chain is shown here with its context. The sample is drawn from a study of T cell changes during pregnancy in multiple sclerosis. Profiling relied on immunoSEQ multiplex PCR, and the TCRdb table lists in-frame clones only, not all of them. Of about 59,000 clones listed, 90% to 95% are singletons. The CDR3 consists of 18 residues. CDR1 and CDR2 from the germline V gene are MGHRA and YSYEKL. Germline trimming cut 6 bases from V and 0 bases from J; bases unmatched to any gene: 8. Sequences were derived from CD8+ T cells from peripheral blood mononuclear cells, sampled after pregnancy. This chain links TRBV4-1 with TRBJ2-1, with 13 bases fitting TRBD2. The clonotype comes from a female donor with multiple sclerosis, enrolled in a pregnancy study. CDR3 in DNA: TGCGCCAGCAGGGGGACTAGCGGGGCCCACGGCTCCTACAATGAGCAGTTCTTC. Protein: CASRGTSGAHGSYNEQFF.